The text below deals with one T cell receptor beta chain. The sample belongs to a study of blood T cell repertoires in COVID-19. Study in general: The origin of the acute and convalescent COVID-19 samples was the United States, Italy and Spain.

Source study methods: The assay estimated nucleated cells by amplifying reference gene primers. Some clones are missing from TCRdb's copy, which holds only in-frame ones; the method was immunoSEQ multiplex PCR. V, J and clone size derive from that table, while D and trimming were established from the DNA sequence. The table has 160,000 or so clones, 82% seen once; the top ten hold 8.4%. The CDR3 length is 14 residues. The germline V gene has CDR1 LNHDA and CDR2 SQIVND (reference sequence). Losses at the gene ends were 4 bases for V and 5 bases for J; bases not matched to a gene: 4. The sequence was collected from a woman in her seventies with acute or convalescent COVID-19. J is TRBJ1-1 and V is TRBV19; 10 bases agree with TRBD1. Material for sequencing was peripheral blood. Here the CDR3 reads CASSTPGQGTEAFF. The CDR3 bases are TGTGCCAGTAGTACCCCGGGACAGGGGACTGAAGCTTTCTTT.